These 7 T cell receptor beta chains came from one sample sequenced in a study of Ad26.COV2.S vaccination and SARS-CoV-2 variants. As to treatment: 19 received Ad26.COV2.S at low or high dose, single or two shots; about 5 received placebo; per-sample allocation not given. Specimen acquisition occurred on day 63 following the initial vaccine or placebo injection. The data were produced by immunoSEQ multiplex PCR, yet TCRdb's version contains in-frame clones alone and is incomplete. The sample holds some 390,000 clones, about nine tenths seen once. This specimen was peripheral blood, taken in a trial of Ad26.COV2.S vaccine versus placebo. Receptors were obtained from a person between 18 and 65 years old who received the Ad26.COV2.S COVID-19 vaccine or a placebo.

V and J are TRBV7-3 and TRBJ2-5; no definite D call. The CDR3 loop spans 13 amino acids. V shed 3 bases and J shed 6 bases, with 11 bases lying between them. From germline, CDR1 is SGHTA and CDR2 FQGTGA. Here the CDR3 DNA reads TGTGCCAGCAGCTTCGGACCAGGACAGACCCAGTACTTC. Its translation is CASSFGPGQTQYF.

Details on this clone: Other DNA variants within this sample encode the same CDR3. This chain connects TRBV28 to TRBJ2-7, with D maybe TRBD2 (5 bases). The CDR3 consists of 12 residues. Trimming removed 2 bases at V and 3 bases at J, with 5 bases between. CDR1 is MDHEN, CDR2 SYDVKM, per germline. In DNA form, the CDR3 reads TGTGCCAGCAGTTTAGGAGGCTACGAGCAGTACTTC. It encodes CASSLGGYEQYF.

V is TRBV6-5 and J is TRBJ2-5; D gene ambiguous. This CDR3 spans 13 amino acids. Germline V lookup: CDR1 MNHEY, CDR2 SVGAGI. V lost 8 bases and J 2 bases, leaving 12 bases between the germline ends. CDR3 region: CASRTTWQETQYF. The CDR3 region has the DNA TGTGCCAGCCGGACCACTTGGCAAGAGACCCAGTACTTC.

This rearrangement joins TRBV18 to TRBJ2-5; TRBD2 matches 13 bases. The CDR3 length is 16 residues. Unmatched junction bases numbered 5, after V lost 5 bases and J lost 2 bases. The germline V gene has CDR1 KGHSH and CDR2 LQKENI. The CDR3 bases are TGTGCCAGCTCAAGGACTAGCGGGGGTGTACAAGAGACCCAGTACTTC. Protein sequence: CASSRTSGGVQETQYF.

The chain has TRBV5-5 and TRBJ2-7; perhaps TRBD2 as D (5 bases). CDR1 and CDR2 (germline): SGHKS, YYEKEE (reference sequence). Deletions cut 4 bases from V and 0 bases from J, with 8 bases between. The CDR3 has 13 residues. CDR3 sequence reads: CASSQLDSYEQYF. DNA of the CDR3: TGTGCCAGCAGCCAACTAGACTCCTACGAGCAGTACTTC.

The chain recombines TRBV10-3 with TRBJ2-3; 11 bases match TRBD2. The CDR3 is made up of 18 amino acids. Losses at the gene ends were 10 bases for V and 3 bases for J; bases not matched to a gene: 18. Germline lookup yields CDR1 ENHRY and CDR2 SYGVKD. Here the CDR3 reads CATRPGSGRAGRTDTQYF. For the CDR3, the DNA is TGTGCCACCAGACCCGGTAGCGGGAGGGCCGGGAGGACAGATACGCAGTATTTT.

V gene TRBV30 combines with J gene TRBJ1-1; 10 nucleotides match TRBD1. The CDR3 is made up of 13 amino acids. From germline, CDR1 is GTSNPN and CDR2 SVGIG (reference sequence). Trimming took 8 bases from V and 1 from J; bases not matched to a gene: 4. The CDR3 DNA is TGTGCCGGGACAGGGGATACGAACACTGAAGCTTTCTTT. It is translated as CAGTGDTNTEAFF.